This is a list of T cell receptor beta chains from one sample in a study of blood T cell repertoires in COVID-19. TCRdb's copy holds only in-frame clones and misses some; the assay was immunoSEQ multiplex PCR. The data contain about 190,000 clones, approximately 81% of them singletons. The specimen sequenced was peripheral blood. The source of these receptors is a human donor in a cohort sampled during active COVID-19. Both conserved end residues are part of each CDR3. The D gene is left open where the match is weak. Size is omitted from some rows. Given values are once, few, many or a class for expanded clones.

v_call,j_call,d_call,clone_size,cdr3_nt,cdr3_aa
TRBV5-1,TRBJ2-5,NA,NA,TGCGCCAGCAGCTTGGAATCGGCAGGCCAAGAGACCCAGTACTTC,CASSLESAGQETQYF
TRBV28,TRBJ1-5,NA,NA,TGTGCCAGCAGCTACATCGGGGTTTCGAAACAGCCCCAGCATTTT,CASSYIGVSKQPQHF
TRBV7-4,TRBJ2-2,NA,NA,TGTGCCAGCAGCTTAGCGGGGGCGGCCGGGGAGCTGTTTTTT,CASSLAGAAGELFF
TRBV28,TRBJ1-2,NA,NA,TGTGCCGCACTAGCGCCTGGCGACCCATCTAACTATGGCTACACCTTC,CAALAPGDPSNYGYTF
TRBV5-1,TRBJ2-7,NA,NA,TGCGCCAGCAGTCGGGACATCACCTACGAGCAGTACTTC,CASSRDITYEQYF
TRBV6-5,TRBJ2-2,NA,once,TGTGCCAGCAGTTACCTAGGGGCCGGAAGGACCGGGGAGCTGTTTTTT,CASSYLGAGRTGELFF
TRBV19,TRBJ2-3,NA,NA,TGTGCCAGTTGGGACACCAGCACAGATACGCAGTATTTT,CASWDTSTDTQYF
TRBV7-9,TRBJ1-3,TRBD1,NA,TGTGCCAGCAGCTTAGGGACAGGGAGCTCTGGAAACACCATATATTTT,CASSLGTGSSGNTIYF
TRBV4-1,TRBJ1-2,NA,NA,TGCGCCAGCAGCCAATCCACAGGGACCTATGGCTACACCTTC,CASSQSTGTYGYTF
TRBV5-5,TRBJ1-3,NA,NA,TGTGCCAGCAGCGATCGGGACATCTTGAGGAACACCATATATTTT,CASSDRDILRNTIYF
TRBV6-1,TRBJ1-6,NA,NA,TGTGCCAGCAGTGAGGCCAGGTTTACTGGTGCACCCCTCCACTTT,CASSEARFTGAPLHF
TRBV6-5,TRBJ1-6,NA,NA,TGTGCCAGCAGTTCCGGTCCTAATTCACCCCTCCACTTT,CASSSGPNSPLHF
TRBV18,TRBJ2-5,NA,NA,TGTGCCAGCTCACCATCCGGGGTCCAAGAGACCCAGTACTTC,CASSPSGVQETQYF
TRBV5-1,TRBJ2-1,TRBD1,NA,TGCGCCAGCAGCTATGACAGGGGGAATGAGCAGTTCTTC,CASSYDRGNEQFF
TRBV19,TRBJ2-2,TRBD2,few,TGTGCCAGTAGTAACCCGGGACTAGAGAACACCGGGGAGCTGTTTTTT,CASSNPGLENTGELFF
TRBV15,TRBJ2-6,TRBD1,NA,TGTGCCACCAGCAGAGATAGGACAGGGGACTCTGGGGCCAACGTCCTGACTTTC,CATSRDRTGDSGANVLTF
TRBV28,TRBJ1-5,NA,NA,TGTGCCAGCAGTTTATCTCCAGGGCCAGGTCATCAGCCCCAGCATTTT,CASSLSPGPGHQPQHF
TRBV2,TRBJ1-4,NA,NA,TGTGCCAGCAATTTAGGTGGCGGAATAGAAAAACTGTTTTTT,CASNLGGGIEKLFF
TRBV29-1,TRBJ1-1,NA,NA,TGCAGCGTTGAAGATTCCGGTTGGACTGAAGCTTTCTTT,CSVEDSGWTEAFF
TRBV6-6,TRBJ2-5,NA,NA,TGTGCCAGCACCACCGAGGGACTTTGGGAGACCCAGTACTTC,CASTTEGLWETQYF
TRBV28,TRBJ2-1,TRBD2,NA,TGTGCCAGCGTAGCGGGAGGGCATCTCAATGAGCAGTTCTTC,CASVAGGHLNEQFF
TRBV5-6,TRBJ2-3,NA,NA,TGTGCCAGCAGCTTCTATCTTGCGGATACGCAGTATTTT,CASSFYLADTQYF
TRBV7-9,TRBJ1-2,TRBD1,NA,TGTGCCAGCAGCTTATCTCAGGGGGCTAGACTTGGCTACACCTTC,CASSLSQGARLGYTF
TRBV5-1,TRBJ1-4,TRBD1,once,TGCGCCAGCAGCCGGGACAGGGGTCAAGATGAAAAACTGTTTTTT,CASSRDRGQDEKLFF
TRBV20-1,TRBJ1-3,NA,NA,TGCAGTGCTAGTACCGGGGCTGGAAACACCATATATTTT,CSASTGAGNTIYF
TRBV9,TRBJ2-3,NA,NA,TGTGCCAGCAGTCCTTTAGGAACAGGGAGCACAGATACGCAGTATTTT,CASSPLGTGSTDTQYF
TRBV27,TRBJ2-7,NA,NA,TGTGCCACCCGGGACACCCACTACGAGCAGTACTTC,CATRDTHYEQYF
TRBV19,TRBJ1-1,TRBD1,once,TGTGCCAGTAGTGAATGGACAGGGCAGAACACTGAAGCTTTCTTT,CASSEWTGQNTEAFF
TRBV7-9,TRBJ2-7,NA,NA,TGTGCCAGCAGCCCACAAAAAAGGGGGACCCGAGACCATATGGAGCAGTACTTC,CASSPQKRGTRDHMEQYF
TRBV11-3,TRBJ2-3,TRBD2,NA,TGTGCCAGCAGCCGGGGACTAGCGGGGGAACTCCTGGATACGCAGTATTTT,CASSRGLAGELLDTQYF
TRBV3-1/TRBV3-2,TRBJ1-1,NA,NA,TGTGCCAGCAGCCAAGCGGTGAGGGCTGAAGCTTTCTTT,CASSQAVRAEAFF
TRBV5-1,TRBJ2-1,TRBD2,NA,TGCGCCAGCAGCACGGATAGCGGGAGCTCCTACAATGAGCAGTTCTTC,CASSTDSGSSYNEQFF
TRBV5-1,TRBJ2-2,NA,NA,TGCGCCAGCAGCTACCAGGGCGCAGCGAACACCGGGGAGCTGTTTTTT,CASSYQGAANTGELFF
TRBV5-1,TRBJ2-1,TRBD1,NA,TGCGCCAGCAGCCCGGGACAGGGAGATGAGCAGTTCTTC,CASSPGQGDEQFF
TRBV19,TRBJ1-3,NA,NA,TGTGCCAGTAGCTCCTCCCTTGGAAACACCATATATTTT,CASSSSLGNTIYF
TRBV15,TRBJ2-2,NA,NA,TGTGCCACCAGCAGGAGAGGGGGATTGGGCGGGGAGCTGTTTTTT,CATSRRGGLGGELFF
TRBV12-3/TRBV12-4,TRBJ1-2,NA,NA,TGTGCCAGCAGTTTGGAAGGGGTCGGCGGCTACACCTTC,CASSLEGVGGYTF
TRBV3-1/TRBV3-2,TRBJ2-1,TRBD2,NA,TGTGCCAGCAGCCACCTGACCGCAGCGGGGGGGCCCAGTGAGCAGTTCTTC,CASSHLTAAGGPSEQFF
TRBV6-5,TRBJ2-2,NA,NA,TGTGCCAGCAGGCGGACTGTCGGGGAGCTGTTTTTT,CASRRTVGELFF
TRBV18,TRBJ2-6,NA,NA,TGTGCCAGCTCACTCCGACAGGGACTCGGCTCTGGGGCCAACGTCCTGACTTTC,CASSLRQGLGSGANVLTF
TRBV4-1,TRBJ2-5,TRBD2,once,TGCGCCAGCAGCCACAGCACTAGCGGGCAAGAGACCCAGTACTTC,CASSHSTSGQETQYF
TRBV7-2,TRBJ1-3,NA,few,TGTGCCAGCAGCACCCAGACAGGCCTCTCTGGAAACACCATATATTTT,CASSTQTGLSGNTIYF
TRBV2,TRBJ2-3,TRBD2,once,TGTGCCAGCAGAGGGCTAGCGGTCACAGATACGCAGTATTTT,CASRGLAVTDTQYF